The 29 T cell receptor beta chains below come from one sample, sequenced in a study of Ad26.COV2.S vaccination and SARS-CoV-2 variants. Method: immunoSEQ multiplex PCR; TCRdb's copy keeps in-frame clones and lacks some. The sample yields hundreds of thousands of clones, around nine tenths seen once. As for treatment: 15 to 20 received Ad26.COV2.S at low or high dose, single or two shots; several received placebo; per-sample allocation not given. At day 63 after the first vaccine or placebo injection, samples were drawn. The sequenced sample was peripheral blood, obtained in a trial of Ad26.COV2.S vaccine versus placebo. The source of these receptors is a person aged 18 to 65 who received the Ad26.COV2.S COVID-19 vaccine or a placebo.

V and J are TRBV28 and TRBJ2-1; 10 bases match TRBD2. This CDR3 is 15 amino acids long. Germline V CDR1 and CDR2: MDHEN, SYDVKM. J lost 7 bases, V lost 6 bases, and 9 bases had no gene match. In DNA, the CDR3 is TGTGCCAGCAGCCCGGAGCTAGCGGGAGTTAATGAGCAGTTCTTC. This gives the protein CASSPELAGVNEQFF.

The chain recombines TRBV3-1 (or the pseudogene TRBV3-2) with TRBJ1-2; the D is unclear. Between the trimmed V and J ends, which lost 3 bases and 4 bases, there was a span of 12 bases. There are 14 residues in the CDR3. CDR1 LGHDT and CDR2 YNNKEL come from the germline V gene (reference sequence). This CDR3 reads CASSQREGGYGYTF. The CDR3 nucleotides read TGTGCCAGCAGCCAGAGGGAGGGCGGCTATGGCTACACCTTC.

The chain carries TRBV9 and TRBJ2-7; tentative D call: TRBD1 (6 bases). Germline CDR1 reads SGDLS; CDR2 reads YYNGEE. The V gene lost 1 base and the J gene lost 0 bases, with 8 bases spanning the gap. This CDR3 comprises 14 residues. CDR3 in amino acids: CASSVNRASYEQYF. In DNA form, the CDR3 reads TGTGCCAGCAGCGTAAACAGGGCCTCCTACGAGCAGTACTTC. Full variable domain (rest looked up from reference TRBV9 and TRBJ2-7): DSGVTQTPKHLITATGQRVTLRCSPRSGDLSVYWYQQSLDQGLQFLIQYYNGEERAKGNILERFSAQQFPDLHSELNLSSLELGDSALYFCASSVNRASYEQYFGPGTRLTVT.

The chain carries TRBV7-2 and TRBJ1-5, with TRBD1 matching 7 bases. Germline loops: CDR1 SGHTA, CDR2 FQGNSA. V lost 5 bases to trimming and J lost 3 bases; unmatched junction nucleotides: 4. This CDR3 contains 14 residues. The CDR3 sequence: CASSNQGVNQPQHF. DNA for the CDR3: TGTGCCAGCAGCAATCAGGGGGTCAATCAGCCCCAGCATTTT.

This rearrangement joins TRBV10-3 to TRBJ2-1; 13 nucleotides agree with TRBD2. Germline CDR1 reads ENHRY; CDR2 reads SYGVKD. The CDR3 runs 18 residues. With V trimmed by 2 bases and J by 1 base, 5 bases remained unmatched. The CDR3 nucleotides read TGTGCCATCAGTGAGCGGGGGACTAGCGGGACGTCCTACAATGAGCAGTTCTTC. Its protein is CAISERGTSGTSYNEQFF.

The chain joins TRBV5-1 to TRBJ2-3; D uncertain. V was shortened by 0 bases and J by 2 bases, with 13 bases between the two germline ends. The CDR3 runs 16 residues. CDR1 and CDR2 (germline): SGHRS, YFSETQ. CDR3 DNA: TGCGCCAGCAGCTTGGATGTGCGGCCTTACACAGATACGCAGTATTTT. Amino acid sequence: CASSLDVRPYTDTQYF.

The chain combines TRBV29-1 with TRBJ2-7, with D possibly matching TRBD2 (6 bases). This CDR3 region has 12 residues. Germline CDR1 reads SQVTM; CDR2 reads ANQGSEA. Between the trimmed V and J ends, which lost 6 bases and 5 bases, there was a span of 14 bases. CDR3 coding DNA: TGCAGCGTAACGGAGGGCTGGAACGAGCAGTACTTC. This encodes CSVTEGWNEQYF.

The gene calls are TRBV10-1 and TRBJ2-4; 7 bases match TRBD1. The CDR3 loop spans 13 amino acids. The J segment lost 9 bases and the V segment lost 4 bases, leaving 6 bases of the junction unmatched. The germline CDR1 and CDR2 sequences are WNHNN and SYGVQD (reference sequence). The CDR3 is CASSVGGQGIQYF. CDR3 sequence (DNA): TGCGCCAGCAGTGTAGGGGGCCAGGGCATTCAGTACTTC.

V is TRBV5-8 and J is TRBJ2-5; D remains ambiguous. The CDR3 covers 14 residues. Germline V gives CDR1 SGHTS, CDR2 YDEGEE. V was pared by 0 bases and J by 4 bases, with 10 bases between. For the CDR3, the DNA is TGTGCCAGCAGCTTGGCTTTAATGAGAGAGACCCAGTACTTC. As protein: CASSLALMRETQYF.

The V and J genes are TRBV21-1 and TRBJ2-1; no DNA check was done on the table's D call, TRBD2. TRBV21-1 is a recognized pseudogene. There are 17 residues in the CDR3. CDR3 residues: CASSKVQFKSLENEQFF. The CDR3 DNA reads as TGTGCCAGCAGCAAAGTTCAGTTCAAATCCCTAGAGAATGAGCAGTTCTTC.

V and J are TRBV19 and TRBJ2-7; D unresolved. Germline lookup yields CDR1 LNHDA and CDR2 SQIVND (reference sequence). V was trimmed by 1 base and J by 2 bases, leaving 9 bases between them. This CDR3 has 14 residues. The CDR3 loop reads CASSIGNGPYEQYF. In DNA, the CDR3 is TGTGCCAGTAGTATAGGTAACGGACCCTACGAGCAGTACTTC. Full variable domain (outside the CDR3, taken from reference TRBV19 and TRBJ2-7): DGGITQSPKYLFRKEGQNVTLSCEQNLNHDAMYWYRQDPGQGLRLIYYSQIVNDFQKGDIAEGYSVSREKKESFPLTVTSAQKNPTAFYLCASSIGNGPYEQYFGPGTRLTVT.

V is TRBV9 and J is TRBJ2-1; 7 bases agree with TRBD2. Unmatched junction bases numbered 6, after V lost 0 bases and J lost 0 bases. The CDR3 runs 17 residues. Germline CDR1 reads SGDLS; CDR2 reads YYNGEE. The CDR3 bases are TGTGCCAGCAGCGTAGAGGGAGGGCAGAGCTCCTACAATGAGCAGTTCTTC. Its protein product is CASSVEGGQSSYNEQFF. Full variable domain (missing parts from reference TRBV9 and TRBJ2-1): DSGVTQTPKHLITATGQRVTLRCSPRSGDLSVYWYQQSLDQGLQFLIQYYNGEERAKGNILERFSAQQFPDLHSELNLSSLELGDSALYFCASSVEGGQSSYNEQFFGPGTRLTVL.

The V and J genes are TRBV6-5 and TRBJ1-4; no clear D gene. The CDR3 has 14 amino acids. CDR1 and CDR2 (germline): MNHEY, SVGAGI. V was trimmed by 6 bases and J by 8 bases, leaving 16 bases between them. DNA of the CDR3: TGTGCCAGCAGACTCCGGGGTGGTGGAGAAAAACTGTTTTTT. Translated, it gives CASRLRGGGEKLFF.

The rearrangement joins TRBV7-9 to TRBJ1-1; D gene ambiguous. Per germline, CDR1 SEHNR and CDR2 FQNEAQ (reference sequence). V lost 1 base and J 5 bases, leaving 11 bases between the germline ends. CDR3 length: 14 amino acids. CDR3 protein: CASSLGWEGTEAFF. The CDR3 DNA follows: TGTGCCAGCAGCTTAGGATGGGAGGGTACTGAAGCTTTCTTT.

This chain uses TRBV19 with TRBJ1-1, with D possibly TRBD1 on 5 matching bases. The germline V gene has CDR1 LNHDA and CDR2 SQIVND (reference sequence). The CDR3 has 15 residues. Trimming stripped 4 bases from V and 1 base from J, with 13 bases between. This CDR3 reads CASSTLAGTNTEAFF. DNA for the CDR3: TGTGCCAGTAGTACCCTTGCAGGGACGAACACTGAAGCTTTCTTT.

The chain carries TRBV12-3 or TRBV12-4 and TRBJ1-1; D is perhaps TRBD1 (6 bases). The CDR3 totals 13 residues. Trimming removed 6 bases at V and 4 bases at J, with 12 bases between. CDR3 region: CASSRGHFTEAFF. The CDR3 DNA is TGTGCCAGCAGCAGGGGACATTTCACTGAAGCTTTCTTT.

The rearrangement uses TRBV30 and TRBJ2-1; TRBD2 agrees at 9 bases. Germline V gene lookup returns CDR1 GTSNPN and CDR2 SVGIG (reference sequence). The CDR3 is 14 residues long. Trimming at V came to 3 bases and at J to 8 bases, leaving 8 bases not matched to a gene. This CDR3 reads CAWSMSGRYDEQFF. DNA for the CDR3: TGTGCCTGGAGCATGAGCGGGAGGTATGATGAGCAGTTCTTC.

The table lists this clone with a count of one. The rearrangement links TRBV28 to TRBJ2-1; 8 bases fit TRBD2. The J segment lost 6 bases and the V segment lost 2 bases, leaving 9 bases of the junction unmatched. Germline V gene sequence: CDR1 MDHEN, CDR2 SYDVKM. There are 16 residues in the CDR3. The CDR3 reads CASSLVAGPGVNEQFF. CDR3 bases: TGTGCCAGCAGTTTAGTAGCGGGGCCCGGGGTCAATGAGCAGTTCTTC. Together with reference TRBV28 and TRBJ2-1, the CDR3 gives the full variable domain: DVKVTQSSRYLVKRTGEKVFLECVQDMDHENMFWYRQDPGLGLRLIYFSYDVKMKEKGDIPEGYSVSREKKERFSLILESASTNQTSMYLCASSLVAGPGVNEQFFGPGTRLTVL.

This chain uses TRBV30 with TRBJ2-3; D might be TRBD1 or TRBD2, each matching 5 bases. V lost 1 base, J lost 2 bases, and 13 bases lay in between. Germline CDR1 and CDR2: GTSNPN and SVGIG (reference sequence). The CDR3 extends over 15 amino acids. CDR3 bases: TGTGCCTGGAGTGGGGGACCCGCTGCCACAGATACGCAGTATTTT. Translating it yields CAWSGGPAATDTQYF.

In the case of this clone: A read error may account for a junction end that differs from germline. The chain links TRBV18 to TRBJ2-5, with D possibly TRBD1 on 6 matching bases. Germline lookup yields CDR1 KGHSH and CDR2 LQKENI. The CDR3 has 17 amino acids. For the CDR3, the DNA is TGTGCCAACTCACCTCTCAGAATCGGACAGAGCCAAGAGACCCAGTACTTC. Its protein product is CANSPLRIGQSQETQYF.

The J gene is TRBJ2-1, the V gene TRBV6-5, with D possibly matching TRBD2 (5 bases). The V and J ends lost 2 bases and 10 bases respectively, with 18 bases between them. CDR3 size: 15 residues. Germline V CDR1 and CDR2: MNHEY, SVGAGI. The CDR3 reads CASSYRLLGSGEQFF. CDR3 nucleotide sequence: TGTGCCAGCAGTTACAGACTACTGGGGAGTGGGGAGCAGTTCTTC.

The chain joins TRBV14 to TRBJ2-7; D not resolved. Germline CDR1 and CDR2: SGHDN and FVKESK. The CDR3 is 12 residues long. Trimming stripped 1 base from V and 5 bases from J, with 6 bases between. The CDR3 DNA follows: TGTGCCAGCAGCCAAGTATCCCACGAGCAGTACTTC. Translation: CASSQVSHEQYF.

This clone was counted at least ten times. The chain employs TRBV15 and TRBJ2-6; 8 bases match TRBD1. The CDR3 loop spans 18 amino acids. Trimming at V came to 2 bases and at J to 1 base, leaving 7 bases not matched to a gene. Germline values: CDR1 LNHNV, CDR2 YYDKDF (reference sequence). The CDR3 DNA reads as TGTGCCACCAGCAGACCGGGACAGGCGGTATCTGGGGCCAACGTCCTGACTTTC. It specifies CATSRPGQAVSGANVLTF.

Regarding this clone: Compared with germline, one end of the junction differs, possibly owing to a read error. V and J are TRBV19 and TRBJ2-1; no clear D gene. This CDR3 comprises 11 residues. Looked up from germline, CDR1 is LNHDA and CDR2 is SQIVND (reference sequence). CDR3 DNA sequence: TGTGCCAGTAGTGCCCCTAGTGGACCCCTCTTC. Encoded protein: CASSAPSGPLF.

V is TRBV7-6 and J is TRBJ1-5; 7 positions match TRBD1. In germline, CDR1 is SGHVS, CDR2 FNYEAQ. Trimming removed 5 bases from V and 6 bases from J; junction bases left unmatched: 13. There are 16 residues in the CDR3. The CDR3 is CASSELSGGRIQPQHF. DNA of the CDR3: TGTGCCAGCAGCGAACTTTCAGGGGGTAGGATTCAGCCCCAGCATTTT.

J is TRBJ2-7 and V is TRBV6-7; D may be TRBD2 (5 bases). TRBV6-7 is filed as an ORF, its function uncertain. The V end lost 0 bases, the J end lost 0 bases, and 9 bases lay between the germline ends. CDR3 length equals 15 residues. CDR3 protein: CASSYSYGDSYEQYF. As DNA, the CDR3 is TGTGCCAGCAGTTACTCTTACGGGGACTCCTACGAGCAGTACTTC.

The chain links TRBV7-9 to TRBJ1-2; 7 positions agree with TRBD1. Germline V gives CDR1 SEHNR, CDR2 FQNEAQ (reference sequence). J gave up 5 bases and V 5 bases, and 11 bases lay outside the gene matches. The CDR3 extends over 15 amino acids. CDR3 protein: CASSPRQGWGYGYTF. The CDR3, as DNA: TGTGCCAGCAGCCCCCGACAGGGCTGGGGTTATGGCTACACCTTC.

This chain uses TRBV9 with TRBJ2-3; weak D call: TRBD2 (5 bases). Germline V gene sequence: CDR1 SGDLS, CDR2 YYNGEE. V was shortened by 0 bases and J by 0 bases, with 11 bases between the two germline ends. This CDR3 contains 16 residues. The CDR3 here is CASSVGVGGSTDTQYF. CDR3 bases: TGTGCCAGCAGCGTAGGCGTGGGCGGGAGCACAGATACGCAGTATTTT.

This sequence joins TRBV2 and TRBJ1-1; 7 positions match TRBD1. V gave up 0 bases and J gave up 4 bases; unmatched junction bases: 5. The germline V gene encodes CDR1 SNHLY and CDR2 FYNNEI. This CDR3 has 15 amino acids. The CDR3 spells CASSEAGGWATEAFF. In nucleotides, the CDR3 is TGTGCCAGCAGTGAAGCAGGGGGCTGGGCCACTGAAGCTTTCTTT.